Listed here are 23 T cell receptor beta chains from one sample, sequenced in a study of T-cell reconstitution after alpha-beta-depleted transplantation in children (TCRdb year 2016). Library construction relied on PCR. Data came from an Illumina HiSeq 2500. To normalize quantification of the TCRbeta repertoire, the TCR libraries were built with molecular barcoding that relied on unique molecular identifiers. TCRdb ran its own pipeline on the public reads, namely fastp trimming at Q25 and MiXCR clone calling, and kept in-frame beta chains. All rows with the same CDR3 protein become a single entry with the most common DNA and genes. This sample lists over 200,000 distinct CDR3 sequences; approximately 9.5% were detected once. The ten largest clones add up to about 6.2% of the sample. Sequencing was performed on PBMCs from the stem cell graft donor, taken from the stem cell graft. The receptors stem from a human donor who donated a stem cell graft to a child with acute lymphoblastic leukemia.

This clonotype turned up a few times. V is TRBV3-1 and J is TRBJ2-2; TRBD2 matches 13 bases. Looked up from germline, CDR1 is LGHDT and CDR2 is YNNKEL (reference sequence). Germline trimming cut 5 bases from V and 4 bases from J; bases unmatched to any gene: 4. The CDR3 length is 16 residues. The CDR3 sequence: CASSSRLAGGTGELFF. In DNA, the CDR3 is TGTGCCAGCAGCTCCCGACTAGCGGGGGGCACCGGGGAGCTGTTTTTT.

In this sample, this clonotype turned up a few times. The chain has TRBV29-1 and TRBJ2-5; D is possibly TRBD1 (6 bases). Between the trimmed V and J ends, which lost 6 bases and 2 bases, there was a span of 13 bases. From germline, CDR1 is SQVTM and CDR2 ANQGSEA. CDR3 length equals 13 residues. CDR3 nucleotide sequence: TGCAGCGTCCGTGGGACATTTCAAGAGACCCAGTACTTC. Translated, it gives CSVRGTFQETQYF.

This clonotype occurred a few times. The chain employs TRBV20-1 and TRBJ2-5; 8 bases are a match to TRBD2. In germline, CDR1 is DFQATT, CDR2 SNEGSKA (reference sequence). This CDR3 has 14 residues. V was clipped by 6 bases and J by 5 bases; unmatched bases: 11. The CDR3 bases are TGCAGTGCCCAGAGAGCGGGGGTAGAGGAGACCCAGTACTTC. Encoded protein: CSAQRAGVEETQYF.

This clonotype was picked up many times. The rearrangement joins TRBV6-1 to TRBJ1-2; 8 bases match TRBD1. V gave up 3 bases and J gave up 4 bases; unmatched junction bases: 4. The germline V gene has CDR1 MNHNS and CDR2 SASEGT. The CDR3 runs 14 residues. CDR3 nucleotides: TGTGCCAGCAGTGAGGGAACAGGGGGCTATGGCTACACCTTC. Translation gives CASSEGTGGYGYTF.

This clonotype has a count of ten or more. V is TRBV11-2 and J is TRBJ2-3; 7 nucleotides line up with TRBD2. The germline CDR1 and CDR2 sequences are SGHAT and FQNNGV. The CDR3 runs to 16 residues. Losses at the gene ends were 4 bases for V and 0 bases for J; bases not matched to a gene: 7. The CDR3 loop reads CASSYLAGASTDTQYF. CDR3 in DNA: TGTGCCAGCAGCTATTTAGCGGGCGCGAGCACAGATACGCAGTATTTT.

In this sample, this clonotype turned up many times. The rearrangement uses TRBV30 and TRBJ1-1; D remains ambiguous. Germline CDR1 is GTSNPN and CDR2 is SVGIG (reference sequence). The CDR3 sequence is 13 residues long. V was shortened by 2 bases and J by 5 bases, with 12 bases between the two germline ends. For the CDR3, the DNA is TGTGCCTGGAGTTATTTGAGGGCAACTGAAGCTTTCTTT. Amino acids: CAWSYLRATEAFF. The full variable domain, completed using reference TRBV30 and TRBJ1-1, is SQTIHQWPATLVQPVGSPLSLECTVEGTSNPNLYWYRQAAGRGLQLLFYSVGIGQISSEVPQNLSASRPQDRQFILSSKKLLLSDSGFYLCAWSYLRATEAFFGQGTRLTVV.

The sample holds many counts of this clonotype. This rearrangement joins TRBV20-1 to TRBJ2-1; D might be TRBD2 (7 bases). Germline CDR1 reads DFQATT; CDR2 reads SNEGSKA (reference sequence). The CDR3 is made up of 17 amino acids. V was cut by 0 bases and J by 9 bases, with 24 bases left in between. The CDR3 DNA follows: TGCAGTGCTAGAGATCAAGGGGGGGACTCGCTTCAGTCTGAGCAGTTCTTC. It yields the protein CSARDQGGDSLQSEQFF.

This clonotype was observed many times. The chain combines TRBV12-3 or TRBV12-4 with TRBJ2-2; D is perhaps TRBD2 (5 bases). The CDR3 extends over 14 amino acids. Trimming pared 3 bases from V and 1 base from J, leaving 6 bases between. CDR3 sequence: CASSFAGNTGELFF. The CDR3 DNA follows: TGTGCCAGCAGTTTTGCGGGGAACACCGGGGAGCTGTTTTTT.

The table lists this clonotype with a few counts. The V call is TRBV7-2, the J call TRBJ2-3, with D tentatively TRBD1 or TRBD2 (5 bases each). Trimming took off 1 base at V and 0 bases at J, with 11 bases between the two ends. This CDR3 has 16 residues. CDR1 is SGHTA, CDR2 FQGNSA, per germline. The CDR3 protein is CASSLDGTLSTDTQYF. The CDR3 DNA is TGTGCCAGCAGCTTAGACGGGACCCTCAGCACAGATACGCAGTATTTT.

This clonotype appeared a few times. The chain couples TRBV7-9 to TRBJ1-1; D gene unclear. This CDR3 comprises 14 residues. Trimming left V 5 bases short and J 3 bases short, with 13 bases between. Germline values: CDR1 SEHNR, CDR2 FQNEAQ (reference sequence). The CDR3 loop reads CASSRGRLDTEAFF. The DNA of the CDR3 is TGTGCCAGCAGCCGAGGACGTCTGGACACTGAAGCTTTCTTT.

This chain uses TRBV5-1 with TRBJ2-2, with no clear D. The germline V gene has CDR1 SGHRS and CDR2 YFSETQ. The CDR3 totals 15 residues. Trimming removed 1 base from V and 1 base from J, with 8 bases in between. CDR3 region: CASSLPLGNTGELFF. In nucleotides, the CDR3 is TGCGCCAGCAGCTTGCCTCTCGGGAACACCGGGGAGCTGTTTTTT.

This clonotype was detected many times. This rearrangement joins TRBV6-5 to TRBJ2-3; 9 positions agree with TRBD1. Per germline, CDR1 MNHEY and CDR2 SVGAGI. The V gene end was trimmed by 4 bases and the J gene end by 4 bases; junction bases not matched to a gene: 3. This CDR3 has 14 residues. Here the CDR3 reads CASSWTGEADTQYF. CDR3 nucleotide sequence: TGTGCCAGCAGTTGGACAGGGGAGGCAGATACGCAGTATTTT.

This clonotype was counted ten times or more. The rearrangement joins TRBV7-2 to TRBJ1-1; D is possibly TRBD1 (5 bases). In germline, CDR1 is SGHTA, CDR2 FQGNSA. The length of the CDR3 is 14 residues. Deletions cut 1 base from V and 5 bases from J, with 11 bases between. The CDR3 nucleotides are TGTGCCAGCAGCTTAGTGAGGGGAAGGACTGAAGCTTTCTTT. It translates to CASSLVRGRTEAFF.

This clonotype was detected many times. V usage is TRBV6-2 or TRBV6-3 and J usage is TRBJ1-2, with D hard to call. The CDR3 runs 14 residues. Germline values: CDR1 MNHEY, CDR2 SVGEGT. The V end was cut by 0 bases, the J end by 5 bases, with 10 bases between. The CDR3 region has the DNA TGTGCCAGCAGTTACTCGAGACGGGAATATGGCTACACCTTC. This sequence encodes CASSYSRREYGYTF.

This clonotype occurred a few times. In nucleotides, the CDR3 is TGTGCCAGCAGCGCTCACGTGAACACTGAAGCTTTCTTT. Residues: CASSAHVNTEAFF. The chain uses TRBV12-3 or TRBV12-4 and TRBJ1-1, with D hard to call. Deletions cut 6 bases from V and 0 bases from J, with 8 bases between. The CDR3 length is 13 residues.

The chain recombines TRBV7-2 with TRBJ2-5, with D possibly TRBD2 on 6 matching bases. This CDR3 comprises 13 residues. Trimming took off 5 bases at V and 5 bases at J, with 12 bases between the two ends. Germline CDR1 reads SGHTA; CDR2 reads FQGNSA. The CDR3 loop is CASSPSGSETQYF. Here the CDR3 DNA reads TGTGCCAGCAGCCCTTCCGGGAGCGAGACCCAGTACTTC. The whole variable domain, remainder taken from reference TRBV7-2 and TRBJ2-5, is GAGVSQSPSNKVTEKGKDVELRCDPISGHTALYWYRQSLGQGLEFLIYFQGNSAPDKSGLPSDRFSAERTGGSVSTLTIQRTQQEDSAVYLCASSPSGSETQYFGPGTRLLVL.

This clonotype was observed a handful of times. V is TRBV18 and J is TRBJ1-1; TRBD1 matches 7 bases. V gave up 1 base and J gave up 6 bases; unmatched junction bases: 5. The germline CDR1 and CDR2 sequences are KGHSH and LQKENI. The CDR3 is made up of 14 amino acids. The CDR3: CASSPQGARAEAFF. In nucleotides, the CDR3 is TGTGCCAGCTCACCACAGGGGGCGCGGGCTGAAGCTTTCTTT.

The chain combines TRBV6-1 with TRBJ2-7, with D maybe TRBD1 (6 bases). Germline V lookup: CDR1 MNHNS, CDR2 SASEGT. V was pared by 3 bases and J by 1 base, with 13 bases between. This CDR3 has 15 residues. CDR3 protein: CASSDRGLGSYEQYF. In DNA form, the CDR3 reads TGTGCCAGCAGTGACAGGGGTTTAGGTTCCTACGAGCAGTACTTC.

This rearrangement joins TRBV7-2 to TRBJ2-4; 7 nucleotides match TRBD1. The CDR3 runs 16 residues. J lost 8 bases, V lost 7 bases, and 17 bases had no gene match. Germline CDR1 SGHTA, CDR2 FQGNSA. CDR3 loop: CASTVRGRRTVDIQYF. CDR3 sequence (DNA): TGTGCCAGCACCGTTAGGGGGCGACGTACGGTGGACATTCAGTACTTC.

In its sample, this clonotype was seen many times. V and J are TRBV25-1 and TRBJ2-2; D is unresolved. Trimming removed 3 bases at V and 7 bases at J, with 9 bases between. The CDR3 totals 13 residues. The V gene's germline CDR1 is MGHDK and CDR2 SYGVNS. The CDR3 DNA sequence: TGTGCCAGCAGTGACCGACTGGGCGGGGAGCTGTTTTTT. It translates to CASSDRLGGELFF.

This clonotype appeared many times. This chain joins TRBV2 and TRBJ2-3; 7 bases map to TRBD1. The length of the CDR3 is 13 residues. With 6 bases clipped from V and 1 base from J, the junction kept 1 base outside the gene matches. The germline CDR1 and CDR2 sequences are SNHLY and FYNNEI. The CDR3 region has the DNA TGTGCCAGCAGAGGACAGGGCACAGATACGCAGTATTTT. It codes for CASRGQGTDTQYF. Variable domain in full (rest from reference TRBV2 and TRBJ2-3): EPEVTQTPSHQVTQMGQEVILRCVPISNHLYFYWYRQILGQKVEFLVSFYNNEISEKSEIFDDQFSVERPDGSNFTLKIRSTKLEDSAMYFCASRGQGTDTQYFGPGTRLTVL.

The chain combines TRBV18 with TRBJ2-2; no firm D call. The CDR3 has 15 amino acids. Trimming shortened V by 5 bases and J by 6 bases, and 16 bases separated the two germline ends. Per germline, CDR1 KGHSH and CDR2 LQKENI. CDR3 coding DNA: TGTGCCAGCTCAGACCCTACCGTTGCAGCCGGGGAGCTGTTTTTT. This translates into CASSDPTVAAGELFF.

This clonotype came up many times. This rearrangement joins TRBV12-3 or TRBV12-4 to TRBJ1-5; tentative D call: TRBD1 (6 bases). This CDR3 has 12 amino acids. V was trimmed by 5 bases and J by 6 bases, leaving 8 bases between them. The CDR3 reads CASSGRGQPQHF. For the CDR3, the DNA is TGTGCCAGCAGTGGCAGGGGTCAGCCCCAGCATTTT.